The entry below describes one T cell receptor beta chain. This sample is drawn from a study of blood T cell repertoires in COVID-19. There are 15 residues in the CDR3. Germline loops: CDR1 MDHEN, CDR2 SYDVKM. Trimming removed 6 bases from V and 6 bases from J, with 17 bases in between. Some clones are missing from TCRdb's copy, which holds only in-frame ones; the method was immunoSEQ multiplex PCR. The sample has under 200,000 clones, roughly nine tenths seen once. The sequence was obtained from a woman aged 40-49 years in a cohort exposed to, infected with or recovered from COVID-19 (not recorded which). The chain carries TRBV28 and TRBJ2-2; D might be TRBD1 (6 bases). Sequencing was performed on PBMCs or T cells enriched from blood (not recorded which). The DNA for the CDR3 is TGTGCCAGCAGCCAAAGGGGACAAAACTCCGGGGAGCTGTTTTTT. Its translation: CASSQRGQNSGELFF.